The 8 T cell receptor beta chains in this list originate from one sample, sequenced in a study of cytomegalovirus exposure and HLA in healthy donors. Profiled with immunoSEQ multiplex PCR; TCRdb holds only in-frame clones, not every one. The sample yields about 170,000 clones, approximately 89% seen once. The sequenced sample was PBMCs. The receptors stem from a woman aged 18-29 years in good health and CMV-seropositive.

V usage is TRBV4-2 and J usage is TRBJ2-7; D unresolved. Trimming took 1 base from V and 3 from J, leaving 4 bases between them. The CDR3 runs to 12 residues. Germline V gene data show CDR1 as LGHNA and CDR2 as YNFKEQ. In DNA, the CDR3 is TGTGCCAGCAGCCAAGTTAGCTACGAGCAGTACTTC. As protein: CASSQVSYEQYF.

The chain carries TRBV4-2 and TRBJ2-1, with 12 bases that match TRBD2. V trimming: 2 bases; J trimming: 9 bases; junction bases outside the gene matches: 17. Germline values: CDR1 LGHNA, CDR2 YNFKEQ. The CDR3 is made up of 19 amino acids. CDR3: CASSQSGLAGTKGSGEQFF. DNA of the CDR3: TGTGCCAGCAGCCAAAGCGGACTAGCGGGAACTAAAGGCAGCGGTGAGCAGTTCTTC.

This clone has a single count. The chain is built from TRBV6-6 and TRBJ1-2; maybe TRBD1 (5 bases). Germline assignment: CDR1 MNHNY and CDR2 SVGAGI (reference sequence). The CDR3 covers 12 residues. Trimming cost V 5 bases and J 6 bases, with 10 bases left between them. For the CDR3, the DNA is TGTGCCAGCAGTAGTCAGGGTAATGGCTACACCTTC. It translates to CASSSQGNGYTF.

This clone was counted a few times. This sequence joins TRBV27 and TRBJ2-1; TRBD2 agrees at 14 bases. The germline CDR1 and CDR2 sequences are MNHEY and SMNVEV (reference sequence). CDR3 length equals 15 residues. Trimming took 6 bases from V and 9 from J; bases not matched to a gene: 7. The chain's CDR3 is CASSLTGTSGSEQFF. DNA for the CDR3: TGTGCCAGCAGCCTGACCGGGACTAGCGGGAGTGAGCAGTTCTTC.

V and J are TRBV7-2 and TRBJ2-7; weak D call: TRBD2 (5 bases). Germline CDR1 reads SGHTA; CDR2 reads FQGNSA. The CDR3 is 13 amino acids. V dropped 3 bases and J dropped 2 bases, with 8 bases sitting between them. CDR3 DNA: TGTGCCAGCAGCTTGGACTGGACCTACGAGCAGTACTTC. The encoded protein is CASSLDWTYEQYF.

The sample holds one count of this clone. This chain connects TRBV12-5 to TRBJ2-3; a weak D match, TRBD1 (5 bases). V dropped 4 bases and J dropped 5 bases, with 10 bases sitting between them. CDR3 size: 13 residues. The germline gives CDR1 LGHNT, CDR2 FRNRAP. The CDR3: CASGYGAGDTQYF. The CDR3 bases are TGTGCTAGTGGTTATGGGGCCGGAGATACGCAGTATTTT.

This chain uses TRBV4-3 with TRBJ2-1; 14 nucleotides line up with TRBD2. Trimming at V came to 4 bases and at J to 4 bases, leaving 6 bases not matched to a gene. This CDR3 spans 17 amino acids. Germline CDR1 and CDR2: LGHNA and YSLEER. CDR3 sequence reads: CASSPGLAGGPYNEQFF. As DNA, the CDR3 is TGCGCCAGCAGCCCCGGACTAGCGGGAGGCCCTTACAATGAGCAGTTCTTC.

A single count supports this clone. The chain recombines TRBV11-3 with TRBJ1-2; no clear D. V was shortened by 4 bases and J by 8 bases, with 17 bases between the two germline ends. In germline, CDR1 is SGHNT, CDR2 YENEEA. This CDR3 region has 14 residues. The CDR3: CASSSHQYEGGYTF. The CDR3 DNA sequence: TGTGCCAGCAGCTCCCATCAATACGAGGGAGGCTACACCTTC.